This T cell receptor (beta chain) emerged from a study of blood T cell repertoires in COVID-19. About the study: Whether acute or convalescent, the COVID-19 samples came from the United States, Italy and Spain.

Sequenced by immunoSEQ multiplex PCR; TCRdb stores in-frame clones only, minus some. The sample carries about 67,000 clones, around 90% recorded once. The sequencing input was peripheral blood. The receptor was derived from a woman older than 75 with acute or convalescent COVID-19.

The DNA of the CDR3 is TGTGCCACCAGTGAACCGGGACTGGGGCAAAAACTGTTTTTT. Its protein product is CATSEPGLGQKLFF. The V gene is TRBV24-1, the J gene TRBJ1-4; TRBD1 might be the D (5 bases). The germline V and J ends were trimmed by 4 bases and 9 bases, with 14 bases remaining between them. The CDR3 has 14 residues. The germline gives CDR1 KGHDR, CDR2 SFDVKD.